This T cell receptor beta chain stems from a study of cytomegalovirus exposure and HLA in healthy donors (dated by TCRdb to 2016 to 2017). Background on the whole study: In an earlier analysis of under 600 of the donors, 250 to 350 Gb of sequence data and 117 million unique TCR beta sequences from about 179 million T cells were reported. About 280 gigabases of sequencing data and around 80 million unique TCR sequences made up an early release that covered about 640 HLA-typed donors. The genetic ancestry cluster associated with self-reported Caucasian donors included 80% to 90% of the 300 to 400 genotyped donors. The study was designed to test whether signatures of past pathogen exposure could be identified by cataloging public T cell receptors. The T cell repertoires of several hundred subjects were profiled by immunosequencing and related to cytomegalovirus serostatus. Besides the first cohort of approximately 710 subjects, a separate validation cohort made up of over 100 different subjects was used. To predict cytomegalovirus infection status, the study combined high-throughput TCR immunosequencing, statistical association of individual TCRs with disease status, and machine learning. A later analysis re-examined previously published TCR beta repertoires from about 670 donors and added high-resolution HLA genotyping to investigate patterns of TCR occurrence. Rather than using new phenotypic data, the later analysis identified candidate immune exposures from TCR beta sequences and from how often those sequences occurred across donors. In an earlier analysis of several hundred of the donors, high-throughput TCR beta sequencing was used to judge whether each TCR beta V gene segment behaved as functional or pseudogenic. Alongside the repertoire data, information on donor age, sex, ethnicity and CMV serostatus was compiled. A later genetic analysis used genome-wide SNP genotypes for about three fifths of the 666 donors, treating that subset as a discovery cohort. All discovery cohort repertoires had been generated using a single sequencing platform. HLA typing covered class I and class II loci at four-digit resolution. Typing coverage varied by locus: about 620-640 donors for A, B, C, DRB1 and DQB1; roughly 500 for DQA1; more than 600 for DPA1; around 450 for DPB1. Roughly 5 DR-DQ haplotypes were handled as single units for association and clustering because linkage in the cohort was strong. Across about 370 genotyped donors of the cohort, an average of approximately 200,000 unique TCR beta nucleotide sequences per donor were sequenced, and approximately 17% of those sequences were non-productive. The research as a whole found: According to a later analysis, parvovirus B19, influenza, CMV and Epstein-Barr virus appeared linked to several top co-occurrence clusters. Strong co-occurrence of HLA alleles, especially DR and DQ, made assigning TCR associations to individual alleles difficult. In a later analysis, most CMV-associated TCR beta chains were found to appear HLA-restricted, with HLA associations seemingly driven largely by CMV exposure. Most TCR sequences were seen in very few donors, while some public TCRs were found in many individuals. In an earlier analysis of a few hundred of the donors, most TCR beta V segments were observed in productive rearrangements about 87% or about 30% of the time, broadly matching IMGT annotations. Compared with equally common non-associated chains, HLA-associated TCR beta chains in a later analysis were more clonally expanded and had lower generation probabilities. This cohort had only TCR beta chains sequenced, and the lack of alpha or paired-chain data limited which features could be detected. Presence/absence analyses assumed roughly uniform sequencing depth across donors, an assumption that may not hold. A few of the identified cytomegalovirus-associated TCR beta chains were confirmed in vitro to be specific for cytomegalovirus antigens. It was suggested by the authors that the approach could potentially be generalized to other disease states and immunological phenotypes. Some IMGT-functional V segments, including TRBV6-2 and TRBV6-3, could not be told apart with the 87-base-pair reads, so those segments were excluded. A cluster of highly shared sequence variants was judged likely to represent a technical artifact of the sequencing pipeline. The only immune exposure information available for the cohort was CMV serostatus. The classifier was reported to diagnose cytomegalovirus status with high specificity and sensitivity in both the original and validation cohorts. A further reported finding was that TCR beta sequences accurately predicted the HLA-A and HLA-B alleles for most subjects in the first cohort. The study listed approximately 150 TCR beta chains as associated with cytomegalovirus. Because some donors lacked HLA typing at each locus, the association tests relied only on the typed subset. A later genetic analysis associated a missense DCLRE1C variant with V-gene and J-gene trimming of TCR beta chains, and an independent cohort replicated the association. A later analysis associated about 17,000 TCR beta sequences with specific HLA alleles at a false discovery rate of 0.05. A later analysis found that TCR association rates varied across HLA loci, with DRB1 alleles showing the most associated TCRs and HLA-C alleles the fewest. Linkage disequilibrium might explain the correlated functional status among segregating V segments, but an unknown experimental factor could not be ruled out. In a later genetic analysis, fewer N-insertions in productive TCRs were reported among donors in an Asian-associated ancestry cluster than the approximately 710-donor mean. Because counts were too low, fewer than 20 rarely observed V segments, including chromosome 9 orphons, were excluded from the earlier analysis of some 540 of the donors.

The germline V gene specifies SNHLY as CDR1 and FYNNEI as CDR2. V loses 1 base of germline sequence and J loses 5 bases, and the interval between the two ends is 11 bases. Its CDR3 holds 14 amino acids, cysteine through phenylalanine. Only the CDR3 portion is preserved as DNA: 42 bases, with reading frame beginning at the first base. The cohort consisted of 666 healthy bone marrow donors. All cohort members were sampled while nominally healthy, although unrecorded immune exposures were likely present. The donor tested CMV seronegative and was one of the 352 seronegative cohort members. Each donor provided a peripheral blood sample, and peripheral blood mononuclear cells were used for TCR beta sequencing. Genomic DNA was extracted from the blood cell samples with the Qiagen DNeasy Blood Extraction Kit. The library relied on the immunoSEQ multiplex PCR assay. The multiplex PCR relied on a mix of 60 forward primers for TCR Vbeta segments and 13 reverse primers for TCR Jbeta segments. The CDR3 region of rearranged TCR beta genes was amplified from genomic DNA with a multiplex PCR assay. The Illumina HiSeq System was used to sequence the amplified TCR beta libraries as 87-base-pair reads. Turning to the authors' computational methods: A later analysis counted tens of millions of unique TCR beta chains across the 650 to 700 repertoires, and some 11 million of these chains were shared by at least two donors. To remove PCR and sequencing errors, raw reads were error-corrected and collapsed into unique sequences using a nearest-neighbor algorithm that merged closely related sequences. To assign V, D and J gene segments, CDR3 sequences were aligned to IMGT reference sequences. For a sequence to be retained, a match of at least six nucleotides to both a V gene segment and a J gene segment was required. A rearrangement counted as productive if the CDR3 had no stop codons and remained in frame with V and J, and every other rearrangement counted as non-productive. Following IMGT convention, CDR3 was defined as the stretch from the second conserved V-encoded cysteine to the conserved J-encoded phenylalanine. The earlier analysis of more than 450 of the donors excluded sequences that lacked an unambiguous match to a single V gene segment. In an earlier analysis of several hundred of the donors, V segments were called functional above 56.7% productive rearrangements and were called segregating when the between-donor standard deviation exceeded 5%. A statistical classification framework was built to diagnose cytomegalovirus status from the catalog of TCR beta chain sequences. In a later analysis, TCR nucleotide sequences were compared against IMGT/GENE-DB human TR gene sequences so that V and J genes could be assigned. Using the TCRdist pipeline, a later analysis assigned CDR3 sequences along with most-parsimonious VDJ recombination scenarios. In a later analysis, each TCR beta chain was defined by its CDR3 amino acid sequence together with its V-gene family, and reads without a unique V-gene family were excluded. A later analysis removed several hundred highly shared, low-generation-probability nucleotide sequences to deal with suspected cross-contamination and a sequencing artifact. In a later analysis, a clonal expansion index for each public chain was calculated from normalized within-repertoire ranks of inferred template counts. Generation probabilities in a later analysis came from a VDJ recombination model fitted to out-of-frame rearrangements, and those results were checked against IGoR. In a later analysis, hypergeometric tests were used to score TCR-TCR, TCR-HLA and TCR-CMV co-occurrence, with a repertoire-size bias correction applied to TCR pairs. A later analysis estimated false discovery rates by permuting HLA or CMV assignments 20 times. In a later analysis, co-occurring TCRs were grouped using DBSCAN, and TCRdist sequence similarity was added for clustering within HLA-allele-positive subsets. Co-occurrence clustering excluded repertoires with fewer than 30,000 or more than 120,000 public chains, plus five with anomalous nucleotide sharing. The table was pulled from immuneACCESS by TCRdb, which kept in-frame rearrangements only. Such tables lose some clones; where checked, under half of the loss comes from unresolved V genes, and the rest has no known cause. The V and J calls and the clone size are those of that table, but D and trimming were determined from the DNA. The sample table contains roughly 220,000 clones; only one count was recorded for roughly 80% of them. Clones ranked in the top ten supply about 3.1% of the sample.

For this clone: This clone's antigen is unknown. Qualities for individual bases were not recorded, and no much larger clone is one base off.

The sample comprised PBMCs. The chain is assembled from TRBV2 and TRBJ1-2; no D gene call is confident. This sequence originates from a young man in good health and CMV-seronegative. The DNA sequence is given as TGTGCCAGCAGTGAAGTGGGAGGGAGATATGGCTACACCTTC. The encoded protein is CASSEVGGRYGYTF.